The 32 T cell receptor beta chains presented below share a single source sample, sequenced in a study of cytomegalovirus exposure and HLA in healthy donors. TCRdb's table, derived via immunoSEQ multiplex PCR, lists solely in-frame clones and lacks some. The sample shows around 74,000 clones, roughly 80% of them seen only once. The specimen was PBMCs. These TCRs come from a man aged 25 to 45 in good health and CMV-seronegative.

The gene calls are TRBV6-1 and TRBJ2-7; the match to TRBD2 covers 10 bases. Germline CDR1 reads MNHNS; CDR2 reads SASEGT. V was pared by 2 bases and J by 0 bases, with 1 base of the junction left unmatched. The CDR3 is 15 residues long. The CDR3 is CASSESSGSSYEQYV. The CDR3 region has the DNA TGTGCCAGCAGTGAATCTAGCGGGAGCTCCTACGAGCAGTACGTC.

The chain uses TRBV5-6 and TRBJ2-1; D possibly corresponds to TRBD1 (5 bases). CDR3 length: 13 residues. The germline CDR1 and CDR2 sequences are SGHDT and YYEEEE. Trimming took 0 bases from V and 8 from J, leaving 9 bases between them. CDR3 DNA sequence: TGTGCCAGCAGCTTGGCCCAAGGGGATGAGCAGTTCTTC. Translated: CASSLAQGDEQFF.

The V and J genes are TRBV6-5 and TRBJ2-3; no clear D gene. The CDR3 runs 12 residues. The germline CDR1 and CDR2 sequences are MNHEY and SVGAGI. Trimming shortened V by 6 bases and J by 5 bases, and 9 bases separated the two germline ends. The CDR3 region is CASSQQQDTQYF. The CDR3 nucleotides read TGTGCCAGCAGCCAACAACAAGATACGCAGTATTTT.

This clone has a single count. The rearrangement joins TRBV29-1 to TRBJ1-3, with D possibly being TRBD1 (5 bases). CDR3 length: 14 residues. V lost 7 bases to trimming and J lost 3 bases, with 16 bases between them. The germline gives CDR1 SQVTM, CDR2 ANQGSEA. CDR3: CSAGGGSGGNTIYF. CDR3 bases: TGCAGCGCCGGGGGGGGGTCGGGTGGAAACACCATATATTTT.

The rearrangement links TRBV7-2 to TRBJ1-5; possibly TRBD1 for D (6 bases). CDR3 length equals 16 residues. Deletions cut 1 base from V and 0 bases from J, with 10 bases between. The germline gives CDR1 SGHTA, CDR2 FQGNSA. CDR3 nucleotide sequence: TGTGCCAGCAGCTTAGGGACAGTCTATAGCAATCAGCCCCAGCATTTT. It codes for CASSLGTVYSNQPQHF.

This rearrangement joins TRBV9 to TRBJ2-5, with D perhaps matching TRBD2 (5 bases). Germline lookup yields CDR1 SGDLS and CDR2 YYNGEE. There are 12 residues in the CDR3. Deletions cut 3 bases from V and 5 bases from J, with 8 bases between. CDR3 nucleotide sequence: TGTGCCAGCAGCGAATCGGGGGAGACCCAGTACTTC. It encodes CASSESGETQYF.

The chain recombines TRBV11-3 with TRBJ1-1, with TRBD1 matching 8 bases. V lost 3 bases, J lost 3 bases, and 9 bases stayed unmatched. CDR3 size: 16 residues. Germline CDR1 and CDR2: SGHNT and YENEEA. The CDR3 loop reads CASSFLGTGGDTEAFF. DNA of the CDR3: TGTGCCAGCAGCTTTCTTGGGACAGGAGGGGACACTGAAGCTTTCTTT.

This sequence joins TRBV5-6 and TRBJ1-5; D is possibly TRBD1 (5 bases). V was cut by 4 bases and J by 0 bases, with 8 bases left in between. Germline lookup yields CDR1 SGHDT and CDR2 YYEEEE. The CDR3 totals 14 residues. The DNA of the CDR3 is TGTGCCAGCAGCCACAGGTTTAGCAATCAGCCCCAGCATTTT. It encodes CASSHRFSNQPQHF.

The CDR3 loop reads CASSLTASGGMTQYF. The CDR3 DNA reads as TGTGCCAGCAGTTTAACGGCTAGCGGGGGAATGACCCAGTACTTC. The V and J genes are TRBV27 and TRBJ2-5; 10 bases match TRBD2. Germline lookup yields CDR1 MNHEY and CDR2 SMNVEV (reference sequence). The CDR3 extends over 15 amino acids. Germline trimming cut 2 bases from V and 7 bases from J; bases unmatched to any gene: 7.

The CDR3 is CASSFRTDDNSPLHF. CDR3 nucleotides: TGCGCCAGCAGCTTCCGGACAGACGATAATTCACCCCTCCACTTT. The chain combines TRBV5-1 with TRBJ1-6; D is possibly TRBD1 (6 bases). The CDR3 contains 15 residues. Trimming left V 2 bases short and J 5 bases short, with 11 bases between. The germline V gene has CDR1 SGHRS and CDR2 YFSETQ.

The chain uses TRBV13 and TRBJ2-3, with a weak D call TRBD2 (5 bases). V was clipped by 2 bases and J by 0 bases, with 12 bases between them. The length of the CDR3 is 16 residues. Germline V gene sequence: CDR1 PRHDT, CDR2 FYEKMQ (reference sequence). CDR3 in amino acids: CASSLSSPGSTDTQYF. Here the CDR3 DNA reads TGTGCCAGCAGCTTATCTTCTCCGGGAAGCACAGATACGCAGTATTTT.

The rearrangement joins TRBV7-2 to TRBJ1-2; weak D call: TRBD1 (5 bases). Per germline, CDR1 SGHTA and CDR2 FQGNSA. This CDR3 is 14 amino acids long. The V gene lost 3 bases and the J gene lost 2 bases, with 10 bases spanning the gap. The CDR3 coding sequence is TGTGCCAGCAGCTTTGGAGGGGAGAACTATGGCTACACCTTC. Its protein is CASSFGGENYGYTF.

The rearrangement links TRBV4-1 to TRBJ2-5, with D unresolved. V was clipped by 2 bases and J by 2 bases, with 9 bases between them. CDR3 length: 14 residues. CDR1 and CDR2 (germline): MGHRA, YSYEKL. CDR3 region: CASSQRREQETQYF. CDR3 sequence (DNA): TGCGCCAGCAGCCAACGCCGAGAGCAAGAGACCCAGTACTTC.

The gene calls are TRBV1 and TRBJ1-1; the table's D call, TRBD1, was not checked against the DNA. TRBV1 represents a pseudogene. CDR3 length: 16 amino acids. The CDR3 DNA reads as TGCACCAGCAGCCAAGTTGAGGCAGGGGAGAACACTGAAGCTTTCTTT. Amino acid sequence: CTSSQVEAGENTEAFF.

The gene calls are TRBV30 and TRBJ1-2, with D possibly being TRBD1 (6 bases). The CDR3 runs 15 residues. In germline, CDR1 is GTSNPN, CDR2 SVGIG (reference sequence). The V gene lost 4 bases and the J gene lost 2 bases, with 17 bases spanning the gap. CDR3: CAWTAGGAPNYGYTF. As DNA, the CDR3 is TGTGCCTGGACCGCGGGGGGGGCACCAAACTATGGCTACACCTTC. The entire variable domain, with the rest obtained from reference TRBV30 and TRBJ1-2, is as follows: SQTIHQWPATLVQPVGSPLSLECTVEGTSNPNLYWYRQAAGRGLQLLFYSVGIGQISSEVPQNLSASRPQDRQFILSSKKLLLSDSGFYLCAWTAGGAPNYGYTFGSGTRLTVV.

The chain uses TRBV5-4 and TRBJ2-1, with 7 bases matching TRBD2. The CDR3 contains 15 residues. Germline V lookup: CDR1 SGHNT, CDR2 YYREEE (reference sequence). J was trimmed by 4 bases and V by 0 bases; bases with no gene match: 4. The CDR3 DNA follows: TGTGCCAGCAGCTTGGAACTAGCGCCATACAATGAGCAGTTCTTC. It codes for CASSLELAPYNEQFF.

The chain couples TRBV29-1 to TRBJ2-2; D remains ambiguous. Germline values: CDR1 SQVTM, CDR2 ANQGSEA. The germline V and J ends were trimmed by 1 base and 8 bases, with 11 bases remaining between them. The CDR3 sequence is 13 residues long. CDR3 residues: CSVEVLMAGELFF. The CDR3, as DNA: TGCAGCGTTGAAGTCCTGATGGCAGGGGAGCTGTTTTTT.

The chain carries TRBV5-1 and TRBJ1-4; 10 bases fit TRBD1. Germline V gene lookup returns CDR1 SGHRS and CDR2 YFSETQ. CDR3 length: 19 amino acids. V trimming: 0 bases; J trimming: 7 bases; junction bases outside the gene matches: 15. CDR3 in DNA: TGCGCCAGCAGCTTGGATAGACAGGGGGCCTTCTTAGTAGGTGAAAAACTGTTTTTT. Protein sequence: CASSLDRQGAFLVGEKLFF.

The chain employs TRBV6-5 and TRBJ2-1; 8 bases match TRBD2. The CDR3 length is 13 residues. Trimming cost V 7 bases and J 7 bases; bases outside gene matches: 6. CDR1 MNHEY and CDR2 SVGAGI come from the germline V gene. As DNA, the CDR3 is TGTGCCAGCACCGGCGGGAGGACGAATGAGCAGTTCTTC. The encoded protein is CASTGGRTNEQFF.

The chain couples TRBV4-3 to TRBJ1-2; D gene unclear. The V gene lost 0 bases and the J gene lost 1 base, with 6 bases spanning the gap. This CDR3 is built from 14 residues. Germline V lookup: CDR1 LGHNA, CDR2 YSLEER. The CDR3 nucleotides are TGCGCCAGCAGCCAAGACCCGGGTAACTATGGCTACACCTTC. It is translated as CASSQDPGNYGYTF.

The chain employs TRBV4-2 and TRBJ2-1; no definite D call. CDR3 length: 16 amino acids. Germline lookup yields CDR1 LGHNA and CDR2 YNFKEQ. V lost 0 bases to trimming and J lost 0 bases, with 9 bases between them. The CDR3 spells CASSQDRGSSYNEQFF. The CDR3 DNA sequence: TGTGCCAGCAGCCAAGATAGAGGATCCTCCTACAATGAGCAGTTCTTC.

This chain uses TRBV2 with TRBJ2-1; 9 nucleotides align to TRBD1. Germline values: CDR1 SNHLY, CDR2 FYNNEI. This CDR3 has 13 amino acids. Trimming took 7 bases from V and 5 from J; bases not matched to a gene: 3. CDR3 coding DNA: TGTGCCAGCAAGGGACAGGGCCACAATGAGCAGTTCTTC. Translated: CASKGQGHNEQFF. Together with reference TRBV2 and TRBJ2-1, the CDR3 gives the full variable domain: EPEVTQTPSHQVTQMGQEVILRCVPISNHLYFYWYRQILGQKVEFLVSFYNNEISEKSEIFDDQFSVERPDGSNFTLKIRSTKLEDSAMYFCASKGQGHNEQFFGPGTRLTVL.

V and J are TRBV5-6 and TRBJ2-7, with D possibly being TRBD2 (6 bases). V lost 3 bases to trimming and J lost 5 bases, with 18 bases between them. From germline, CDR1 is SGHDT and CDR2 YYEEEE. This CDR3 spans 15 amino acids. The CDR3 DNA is TGTGCCAGCAGCTCGGACTATGGGGCAAGGAACGAGCAGTACTTC. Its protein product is CASSSDYGARNEQYF.

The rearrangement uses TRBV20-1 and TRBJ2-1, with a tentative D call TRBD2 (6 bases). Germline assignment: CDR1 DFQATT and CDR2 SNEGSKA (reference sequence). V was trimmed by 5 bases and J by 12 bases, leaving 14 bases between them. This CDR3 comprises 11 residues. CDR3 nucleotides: TGCAGTGCTTATATAGCGGCCGGGCAGTTCTTC. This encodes CSAYIAAGQFF.

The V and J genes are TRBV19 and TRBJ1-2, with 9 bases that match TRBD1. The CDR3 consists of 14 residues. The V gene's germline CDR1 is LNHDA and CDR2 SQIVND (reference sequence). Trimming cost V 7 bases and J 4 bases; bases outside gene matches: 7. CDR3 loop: CASTEGQGVYGYTF. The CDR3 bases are TGTGCCAGTACCGAGGGACAGGGCGTCTATGGCTACACCTTC.

The CDR3 loop reads CASSPDWTNQETQYF. The CDR3 nucleotides read TGTGCCAGCAGCCCCGATTGGACAAACCAAGAGACCCAGTACTTC. This chain joins TRBV6-5 and TRBJ2-5, with D perhaps TRBD1 (5 bases). The germline V and J ends were trimmed by 6 bases and 0 bases, with 14 bases remaining between them. This CDR3 contains 15 residues. Germline V gene sequence: CDR1 MNHEY, CDR2 SVGAGI.

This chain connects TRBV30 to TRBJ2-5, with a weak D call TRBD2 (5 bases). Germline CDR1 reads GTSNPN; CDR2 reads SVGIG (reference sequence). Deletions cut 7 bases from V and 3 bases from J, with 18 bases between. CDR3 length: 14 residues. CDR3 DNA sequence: TGTGCCTTCCGACGAGGGAGCCCTAAAGAGACCCAGTACTTC. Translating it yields CAFRRGSPKETQYF.

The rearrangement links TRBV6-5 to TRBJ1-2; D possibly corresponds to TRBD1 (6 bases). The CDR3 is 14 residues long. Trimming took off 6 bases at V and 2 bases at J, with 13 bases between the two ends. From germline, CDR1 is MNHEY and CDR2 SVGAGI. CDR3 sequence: CASSPGRGNYGYTF. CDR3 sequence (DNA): TGTGCCAGCAGCCCGGGGAGGGGGAACTATGGCTACACCTTC.

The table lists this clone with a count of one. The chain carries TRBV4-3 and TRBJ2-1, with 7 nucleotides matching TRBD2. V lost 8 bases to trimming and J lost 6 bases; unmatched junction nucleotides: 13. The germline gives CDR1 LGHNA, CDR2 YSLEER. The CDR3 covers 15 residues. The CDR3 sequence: CASARLAGEVNEQFF. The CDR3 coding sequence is TGCGCCAGCGCCAGGTTGGCGGGAGAGGTCAATGAGCAGTTCTTC.

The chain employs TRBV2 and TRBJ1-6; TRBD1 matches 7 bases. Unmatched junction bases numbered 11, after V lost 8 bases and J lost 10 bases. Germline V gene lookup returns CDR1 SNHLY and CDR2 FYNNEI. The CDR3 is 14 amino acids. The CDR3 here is CASRGGTAGSPLHF. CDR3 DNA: TGTGCCAGCCGGGGGGGGACAGCCGGCTCACCCCTCCACTTT.

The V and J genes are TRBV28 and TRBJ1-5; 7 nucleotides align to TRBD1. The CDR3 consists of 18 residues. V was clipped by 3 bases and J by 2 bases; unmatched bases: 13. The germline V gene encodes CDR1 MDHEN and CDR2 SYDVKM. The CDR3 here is CASSFSGTATQGNQPQHF. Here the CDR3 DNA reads TGTGCCAGCAGTTTTTCCGGGACAGCAACCCAGGGCAATCAGCCCCAGCATTTT.

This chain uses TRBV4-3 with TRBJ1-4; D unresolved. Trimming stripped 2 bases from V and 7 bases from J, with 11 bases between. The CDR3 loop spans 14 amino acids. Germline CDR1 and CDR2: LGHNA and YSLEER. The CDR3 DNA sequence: TGCGCCAGCAGCCAACTCGAATCGGGTGAAAAACTGTTTTTT. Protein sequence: CASSQLESGEKLFF.